What follows are 32 T cell receptor beta chains derived from one specimen sequenced in a study of T cells in localized non-small cell lung cancer. Sequencing was performed with immunoSEQ multiplex PCR; in TCRdb, only in-frame clones are kept and a portion is missing. The sample has 1,500 to 2,000 clones, over 30% seen once. The sample in question was lung tumor tissue, obtained before any cancer treatment. These receptors all come from a woman aged 40-69 years with stage I squamous cell lung carcinoma.

The chain carries TRBV4-1 and TRBJ2-1; D tentatively fits TRBD1 or TRBD2 (6 bases each). The CDR3 totals 16 residues. Germline CDR1 reads MGHRA; CDR2 reads YSYEKL. Trimming shortened V by 0 bases and J by 2 bases, and 11 bases separated the two germline ends. CDR3 amino acids: CASSQERGLAYNEQFF. CDR3 coding DNA: TGCGCCAGCAGCCAAGAACGGGGGCTGGCCTACAATGAGCAGTTCTTC.

The V and J genes are TRBV19 and TRBJ1-2; the D gene is possibly TRBD1 (6 bases). V was shortened by 6 bases and J by 4 bases, with 12 bases between the two germline ends. This CDR3 region has 13 residues. The V gene's germline CDR1 is LNHDA and CDR2 SQIVND (reference sequence). The CDR3 is CASRLSQGYGYTF. The CDR3 DNA reads TGTGCCAGTAGGCTCTCACAGGGCTATGGCTACACCTTC.

The chain is built from TRBV30 and TRBJ2-1, with 9 nucleotides matching TRBD2. CDR3 length equals 16 residues. J was trimmed by 4 bases and V by 1 base; bases with no gene match: 8. CDR1 GTSNPN and CDR2 SVGIG come from the germline V gene (reference sequence). CDR3 nucleotides: TGTGCCTGGAGTGGAATGGGACTAGCATTTTACAATGAGCAGTTCTTC. Encoded protein: CAWSGMGLAFYNEQFF. Drawing the rest from reference TRBV30 and TRBJ2-1, the complete variable domain is SQTIHQWPATLVQPVGSPLSLECTVEGTSNPNLYWYRQAAGRGLQLLFYSVGIGQISSEVPQNLSASRPQDRQFILSSKKLLLSDSGFYLCAWSGMGLAFYNEQFFGPGTRLTVL.

The chain combines TRBV18 with TRBJ1-1, with TRBD1 identical over 9 bases. Germline CDR1 and CDR2: KGHSH and LQKENI. This CDR3 spans 14 amino acids. With V trimmed by 4 bases and J by 4 bases, 4 bases remained unmatched. The CDR3 region is CASSLGQGSTEAFF. CDR3 in DNA: TGTGCCAGCTCACTCGGACAGGGGAGCACTGAAGCTTTCTTT.

The chain is built from TRBV29-1 and TRBJ1-2; maybe TRBD1 (5 bases). CDR1 is SQVTM, CDR2 ANQGSEA, per germline. The CDR3 spans 17 residues. V lost 7 bases and J lost 1, with 25 bases in between. In nucleotides, the CDR3 is TGCAGCGCCTTTGGGGCAGGCAACCTCGCCCTTAACTATGGCTACACCTTC. It yields the protein CSAFGAGNLALNYGYTF.

About this clone itself: An end of the junction differs from the germline gene, which may be a read error. The V and J genes are TRBV14 and TRBJ2-7, with D unresolved. The CDR3 has 13 amino acids. Germline assignment: CDR1 SGHDN and CDR2 FVKESK. For the CDR3, the DNA is TGTGCCAGCAGCCAACAGGTTCCTAGACTCTTGGACTTC. Its protein is CASSQQVPRLLDF.

In its sample, this clone was seen a few times. The genes are TRBV14 and TRBJ2-7; tentative D call: TRBD1 (5 bases). The ends were cut back, 1 base at V and 6 bases at J, with 10 bases in the middle. This CDR3 is 13 amino acids long. The germline V gene has CDR1 SGHDN and CDR2 FVKESK. The CDR3 loop reads CASSQATASEQYF. CDR3 DNA sequence: TGTGCCAGCAGCCAAGCGACAGCTAGCGAGCAGTACTTC. The full variable domain, completed using reference TRBV14 and TRBJ2-7, is EAGVTQFPSHSVIEKGQTVTLRCDPISGHDNLYWYRRVMGKEIKFLLHFVKESKQDESGMPNNRFLAERTGGTYSTLKVQPAELEDSGVYFCASSQATASEQYFGPGTRLTVT.

This clone is classed as medium-sized. The V call is TRBV6-8, the J call TRBJ2-3; 9 bases map to TRBD2. The V gene's germline CDR1 is MNHGY and CDR2 SAAAGT. The CDR3 consists of 15 residues. The J segment lost 4 bases and the V segment lost 6 bases, leaving 8 bases of the junction unmatched. The CDR3 DNA reads TGTGCCAGCAGCCGAGCGGGGGGAGGTCCAGATACGCAGTATTTT. This codes for CASSRAGGGPDTQYF.

The chain recombines TRBV30 with TRBJ1-2; 10 bases fit TRBD1. Germline V gives CDR1 GTSNPN, CDR2 SVGIG (reference sequence). The CDR3 sequence is 14 residues long. Trimming removed 3 bases from V and 3 bases from J; junction bases left unmatched: 4. Here the CDR3 reads CAWSDRGRYYGYTF. The DNA for the CDR3 is TGTGCCTGGAGCGACAGGGGGCGATACTATGGCTACACCTTC.

The V and J genes are TRBV30 and TRBJ1-5; the match to TRBD1 covers 7 bases. With V trimmed by 3 bases and J by 4 bases, 9 bases remained unmatched. Germline lookup yields CDR1 GTSNPN and CDR2 SVGIG (reference sequence). There are 15 residues in the CDR3. CDR3 DNA sequence: TGTGCCTGGAGAGACAGGGACAGACAAAATCAGCCCCAGCATTTT. Amino acid sequence: CAWRDRDRQNQPQHF.

This clone appeared a few times. The DNA of the CDR3 is TGTGCCAGCAGCACGGGACTCAGCTCTGGAAACACCATATATTTT. Protein sequence: CASSTGLSSGNTIYF. The chain employs TRBV9 and TRBJ1-3; D perhaps matches TRBD1 (5 bases). Trimming stripped 4 bases from V and 0 bases from J, with 11 bases between. This CDR3 spans 15 amino acids. The germline gives CDR1 SGDLS, CDR2 YYNGEE. Combining the CDR3 with reference TRBV9 and TRBJ1-3 gives the whole variable domain DSGVTQTPKHLITATGQRVTLRCSPRSGDLSVYWYQQSLDQGLQFLIQYYNGEERAKGNILERFSAQQFPDLHSELNLSSLELGDSALYFCASSTGLSSGNTIYFGEGSWLTVV.

This clone has more than one count but fewer than ten. The chain joins TRBV1 to TRBJ2-1; whether TRBD2, the table's D call, matches the DNA was not checked. TRBV1 counts as a pseudogene. This CDR3 contains 15 residues. CDR3 nucleotide sequence: TGCGCCAGCAGCCAAGCAGTCAGCGGATACAATGAGCAGTTCTTC. Translating it yields CASSQAVSGYNEQFF.

This rearrangement joins TRBV18 to TRBJ1-4, with unresolved D. The germline V gene has CDR1 KGHSH and CDR2 LQKENI. CDR3 length: 15 residues. Trimming removed 1 base at V and 3 bases at J, with 9 bases between. For the CDR3, the DNA is TGTGCCAGCTCACCACAGGGCTCGCCTAATGAAAAACTGTTTTTT. Its protein product is CASSPQGSPNEKLFF.

The CDR3 nucleotides are TGCGCCAGCAGACGGACTAGCGGGGGTGCGTATGAGCAGTTCTTC. Protein sequence: CASRRTSGGAYEQFF. This rearrangement joins TRBV10-2 to TRBJ2-1; 13 positions agree with TRBD2. Germline V gene lookup returns CDR1 WSHSY and CDR2 SAAADI. The J segment lost 8 bases and the V segment lost 6 bases, leaving 7 bases of the junction unmatched. This CDR3 has 15 amino acids.

This clone is labeled medium-sized. The genes are TRBV11-3 and TRBJ1-1; TRBD1 matches at 7 bases. Germline V gives CDR1 SGHNT, CDR2 YENEEA. This CDR3 comprises 14 residues. Trimming took 2 bases from V and 0 from J; bases not matched to a gene: 0. The CDR3 protein is CASSLTGVNTEAFF. The DNA for the CDR3 is TGTGCCAGCAGCTTAACAGGGGTGAACACTGAAGCTTTCTTT. The whole variable domain, remainder taken from reference TRBV11-3 and TRBJ1-1, is EAGVVQSPRYKIIEKKQPVAFWCNPISGHNTLYWYLQNLGQGPELLIRYENEEAVDDSQLPKDRFSAERLKGVDSTLKIQPAELGDSAVYLCASSLTGVNTEAFFGQGTRLTVV.

This sequence joins TRBV29-1 and TRBJ2-1; D is possibly TRBD1 or TRBD2 (5 bases each). This CDR3 is built from 15 residues. Per germline, CDR1 SQVTM and CDR2 ANQGSEA. V gave up 7 bases and J gave up 6 bases, with 22 bases separating them. CDR3 bases: TGCAGCGCCCCAACCGGAGGCAGGGTGACCAATGAGCAGTTCTTC. Translated, it gives CSAPTGGRVTNEQFF.

This clone is medium-sized. The chain combines TRBV7-2 with TRBJ2-5; D is tentatively TRBD1 or TRBD2 (6 bases each). Germline-derived CDR1 and CDR2 are SGHTA and FQGNSA. The CDR3 length is 13 residues. V lost 8 bases and J 5 bases, leaving 15 bases between the germline ends. The CDR3 coding sequence is TGTGCCAGCGCGGGATCCCAGGGGGAGACCCAGTACTTC. This gives the protein CASAGSQGETQYF.

The J gene is TRBJ1-4, the V gene TRBV7-7; 11 bases are shared with TRBD1. Germline V gene lookup returns CDR1 SSHAT and CDR2 FNYEAQ (reference sequence). This CDR3 has 15 amino acids. V was pared by 4 bases and J by 7 bases, with 5 bases of the junction left unmatched. The CDR3 DNA reads as TGTGCCAGCAGCTCCGGACAGGGGGCGCTTGAAAAACTGTTTTTT. Amino acids: CASSSGQGALEKLFF.

The chain couples TRBV18 to TRBJ2-7, with D perhaps TRBD1 (5 bases). CDR3 length: 12 residues. Trimming stripped 3 bases from V and 6 bases from J, with 9 bases between. Germline V gene data show CDR1 as KGHSH and CDR2 as LQKENI. CDR3 amino acids: CASSPTVLEQYF. The CDR3 nucleotides read TGTGCCAGCTCACCGACAGTTCTCGAGCAGTACTTC.

A few counts support this clone. The chain is built from TRBV11-3 and TRBJ1-4; TRBD1 matches at 8 bases. J was trimmed by 5 bases and V by 5 bases; bases with no gene match: 10. CDR3 length: 16 residues. Germline-derived CDR1 and CDR2 are SGHNT and YENEEA. The CDR3 is CASSLTYQGANEKLFF. The CDR3 region has the DNA TGTGCCAGCAGCCTAACCTATCAGGGGGCAAATGAAAAACTGTTTTTT.

The table lists this clone with a few counts. The chain joins TRBV18 to TRBJ1-2, with 7 bases aligning to TRBD1. The CDR3 sequence is 14 residues long. The V gene's germline CDR1 is KGHSH and CDR2 LQKENI. J gave up 4 bases and V 4 bases, and 6 bases lay outside the gene matches. CDR3: CASSQLRDSYGYTF. DNA of the CDR3: TGTGCCAGCTCACAACTCCGGGACAGCTATGGCTACACCTTC. The full variable domain, in which reference TRBV18 and TRBJ1-2 provide the parts outside the CDR3, is NAGVMQNPRHLVRRRGQEARLRCSPMKGHSHVYWYRQLPEEGLKFMVYLQKENIIDESGMPKERFSAEFPKEGPSILRIQQVVRGDSAAYFCASSQLRDSYGYTFGSGTRLTVV.

This clone was seen a few times. V is TRBV9 and J is TRBJ2-2, with D unresolved. This CDR3 has 15 residues. The germline gives CDR1 SGDLS, CDR2 YYNGEE. Deletions cut 0 bases from V and 6 bases from J, with 12 bases between. The CDR3 is CASSVELAMAGELFF. CDR3 coding DNA: TGTGCCAGCAGCGTAGAATTAGCCATGGCCGGGGAGCTGTTTTTT.

This clone has a handful of counts. The J gene is TRBJ1-2, the V gene TRBV30; no reliable D call. This CDR3 comprises 15 residues. The germline V gene encodes CDR1 GTSNPN and CDR2 SVGIG (reference sequence). Trimming removed 2 bases at V and 1 base at J, with 14 bases between. The CDR3 coding sequence is TGTGCCTGGAGTACAAGTCAGATTTTTAACTATGGCTACACCTTC. The encoded protein is CAWSTSQIFNYGYTF.

The chain is built from TRBV30 and TRBJ1-1, with D uncertain. V was shortened by 2 bases and J by 5 bases, with 12 bases between the two germline ends. There are 13 residues in the CDR3. Per the germline V gene, CDR1 is GTSNPN and CDR2 is SVGIG (reference sequence). CDR3 in amino acids: CAWSLTMRTEAFF. In nucleotides, the CDR3 is TGTGCCTGGAGTCTTACGATGAGGACTGAAGCTTTCTTT. Drawing the rest from reference TRBV30 and TRBJ1-1, the complete variable domain is SQTIHQWPATLVQPVGSPLSLECTVEGTSNPNLYWYRQAAGRGLQLLFYSVGIGQISSEVPQNLSASRPQDRQFILSSKKLLLSDSGFYLCAWSLTMRTEAFFGQGTRLTVV.

The V gene is TRBV9, the J gene TRBJ2-5; the D is unclear. Trimming left V 3 bases short and J 5 bases short, with 8 bases between. The CDR3 spans 12 residues. CDR1 SGDLS and CDR2 YYNGEE come from the germline V gene. The CDR3: CASSAGMETQYF. As DNA, the CDR3 is TGTGCCAGCAGCGCGGGCATGGAGACCCAGTACTTC.

This clone is medium-sized by share. This chain joins TRBV11-3 and TRBJ1-2; D may be TRBD1 (6 bases). The CDR3 contains 16 residues. The V and J ends lost 5 bases and 6 bases respectively, with 22 bases between them. Germline values: CDR1 SGHNT, CDR2 YENEEA. CDR3 protein: CASSPVGQGSLNGYTF. The CDR3 bases are TGTGCCAGCAGCCCAGTGGGGCAGGGGAGTTTGAATGGCTACACCTTC.

This chain links TRBV30 with TRBJ2-7, with no clear D. Germline CDR1 reads GTSNPN; CDR2 reads SVGIG (reference sequence). Trimming took off 8 bases at V and 6 bases at J, with 20 bases between the two ends. CDR3 length: 13 residues. Written as DNA, the CDR3 is TGTGCCGCTAATGACCAGGTATACGGCGAGCAGTACTTC. Amino acid sequence: CAANDQVYGEQYF.

The chain is built from TRBV30 and TRBJ1-2, with unresolved D. Trimming cost V 3 bases and J 0 bases, with 5 bases left between them. The V gene's germline CDR1 is GTSNPN and CDR2 SVGIG (reference sequence). The CDR3 spans 12 residues. The CDR3 region is CAWRVTNYGYTF. CDR3 DNA sequence: TGTGCCTGGAGGGTGACTAACTATGGCTACACCTTC.

In its sample, this clone was seen a few times. This sequence joins TRBV1 and TRBJ1-5; the D segment call TRBD1 is taken from the table without a DNA check. TRBV1 is recorded as a pseudogene. This CDR3 comprises 16 residues. The CDR3 DNA sequence: TGCGCCAGCAGCCCCTTAGAGCAGGCCGTACATCAGCCCCAGCATTTT. It encodes CASSPLEQAVHQPQHF.

The V gene is TRBV29-1, the J gene TRBJ1-1; unclear D gene. V lost 4 bases and J lost 0, with 6 bases in between. The CDR3 loop spans 12 amino acids. The germline V gene encodes CDR1 SQVTM and CDR2 ANQGSEA. In DNA form, the CDR3 reads TGCAGCGTTGGAGAATTGAACACTGAAGCTTTCTTT. It yields the protein CSVGELNTEAFF.

This chain uses TRBV19 with TRBJ1-2; no firm D call. V was cut by 3 bases and J by 3 bases, with 5 bases left in between. The CDR3 runs 12 residues. From germline, CDR1 is LNHDA and CDR2 SQIVND (reference sequence). CDR3 sequence reads: CASSMADYGYTF. In DNA form, the CDR3 reads TGTGCCAGTAGTATGGCGGACTATGGCTACACCTTC.

The V call is TRBV25-1, the J call TRBJ2-6; TRBD1 matches 8 bases. Germline-derived CDR1 and CDR2 are MGHDK and SYGVNS. The ends lost 8 bases at V and 4 bases at J; junction bases unmatched: 16. This CDR3 spans 18 amino acids. The CDR3 reads CASGGPGQGTRGANVLTF. The CDR3 DNA sequence: TGTGCCAGCGGCGGACCAGGACAGGGAACGCGAGGGGCCAACGTCCTGACTTTC.